The present TCR beta chain was sequenced within a study of blood T cell repertoires in COVID-19. Across the study: Donors in the United States, Italy and Spain gave samples during acute or convalescent COVID-19. The cDNA or gDNA used as material had been derived from T cells, B-cell-depleted T cells, or PBMCs.

Authors' analysis steps: The authors estimated nucleated cell counts from reference gene primer amplification. TCRdb keeps only in-frame clones here, not all; method: immunoSEQ multiplex PCR. For V, J and clone size, that table is used; D and trimming come from the DNA. The sample has about 40,000 clones, about 90% seen once. The sequenced sample consisted of peripheral blood. This receptor was obtained from a woman aged 25 to 39 in a cohort sampled during active COVID-19.

Here the CDR3 reads CASSDSPSGYNEQFF. Written as DNA, the CDR3 is TGTGCCAGCAGTGACTCGCCTAGCGGATACAATGAGCAGTTCTTC. The rearrangement joins TRBV6-4 to TRBJ2-1, with 7 bases that match TRBD2. Germline CDR1 and CDR2: MRHNA and SNTAGT. Trimming took 0 bases from V and 4 from J; bases not matched to a gene: 3. The CDR3 contains 15 residues.